This TCR beta chain appears in the sequencing data of a study of cytomegalovirus exposure and HLA in healthy donors. Use of 60 Vbeta and 13 Jbeta primers characterized the PCR. Some clones are missing from TCRdb's copy, which holds only in-frame ones; the method was immunoSEQ multiplex PCR. The table shows 80,000 to 100,000 clones, with around 67% occurring only once. To note about this clone: Its antigen is undetermined.

Broader study findings: Roughly uniform sequencing depth across donors was assumed, possibly incorrectly. It was shown in a later analysis that HLA-associated TCR beta chains were more clonally expanded than other, equally common chains. A later analysis linked a missense variant in DCLRE1C to the trimming of TCR beta V and J genes.

The receptor's source is a man over 45 in good health and CMV-seronegative. What was sequenced was PBMCs.

CDR3 sequence reads: CASSSAGMGLNTEAFF. Here the CDR3 DNA reads TGCGCCAGCAGCTCGGCAGGGATGGGATTGAACACTGAAGCTTTCTTT. This chain joins TRBV5-1 and TRBJ1-1; TRBD1 is a possible D gene (5 bases). This CDR3 comprises 16 residues. Trimming took 3 bases from V and 0 from J, leaving 15 bases between them. Germline CDR1 is SGHRS and CDR2 is YFSETQ.